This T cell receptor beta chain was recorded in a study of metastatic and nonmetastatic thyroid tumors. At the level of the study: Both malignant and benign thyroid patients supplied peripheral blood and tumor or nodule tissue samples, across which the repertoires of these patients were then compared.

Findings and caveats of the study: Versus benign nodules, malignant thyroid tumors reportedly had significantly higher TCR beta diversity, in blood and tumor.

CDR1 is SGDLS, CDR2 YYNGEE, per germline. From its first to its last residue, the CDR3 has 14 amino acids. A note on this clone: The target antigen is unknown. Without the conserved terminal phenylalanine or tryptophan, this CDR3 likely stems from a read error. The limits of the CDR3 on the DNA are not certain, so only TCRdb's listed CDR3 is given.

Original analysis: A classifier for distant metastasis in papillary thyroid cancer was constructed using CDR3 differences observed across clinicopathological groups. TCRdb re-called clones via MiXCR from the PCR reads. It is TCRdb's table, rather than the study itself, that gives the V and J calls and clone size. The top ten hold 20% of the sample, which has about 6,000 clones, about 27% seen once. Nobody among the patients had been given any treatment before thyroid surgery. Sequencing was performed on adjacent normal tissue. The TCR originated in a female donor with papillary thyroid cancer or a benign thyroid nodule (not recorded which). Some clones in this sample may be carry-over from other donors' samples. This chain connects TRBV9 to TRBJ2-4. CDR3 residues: CASSVVQLARDPVV.